This T cell receptor (beta chain) was recovered during a study of vaccination and CD4 T cells after COVID-19. Study information: The interval from dose two to post-vaccine sampling had a median of about 72 days, and it ranged from 14 to 241. Researchers treated cells with overlapping spike peptides taken from SARS-CoV-2, HCoV-NL63, HCoV-OC43 and HCoV-229E.

V was shortened by 7 bases and J by 0 bases, with 19 bases between the two germline ends. Germline V gives CDR1 SGHAT, CDR2 FQNNGV. This CDR3 spans 16 amino acids. Cultured CD4+ T-cell DNA underwent Oncomine TCR Beta short-read sequencing. TCRdb itself ran the PCR reads through MiXCR, one entry per CDR3 protein. The profile covers 12,000 to 15,000 distinct CDR3 sequences, with nearly 35% appearing a single time and over 30% taken by the ten largest. Treatment reported: 10-day PBMC culture with coronavirus spike peptide pools or control peptides (ViraFEST assay). In the ViraFEST assay, peptide-pool expansion preceded TCR sequencing of expanded clonotypes. By sample fraction, this clonotype is medium-sized. Its target is unknown. Whole-study results and caveats: For convalescent patients, 304 of the 307 vaccine-specific clones analyzed were classified as spike mono-reactive.

This chain uses TRBV11-2 with TRBJ2-7; D perhaps matches TRBD1 (5 bases). This sequence originates from a human donor with COVID-19. The sequenced material came from cultured CD4+ T cells from blood. The CDR3, as DNA: TGTGCCAGCACCTTTGGCGTGGGGCCTCTCTCCTACGAGCAGTACTTC. This translates into CASTFGVGPLSYEQYF.